This entry lists 23 T cell receptor beta chains sequenced from one sample in a study of CD8 T cells in Susac syndrome. RNA was extracted with the RNeasy kit, and a quantity of about 0.45 to 1 ug was reverse transcribed using random hexamers. TCRdb reprocessed the immunoSEQ multiplex PCR reads with MiXCR, giving one entry per CDR3 protein. This table has fewer than 80,000 distinct CDR3 sequences, around 93% appearing once. The specimen sequenced was CD8+ T cells from PBMCs. The receptors originated from a human donor in good health.

This chain uses TRBV5-6 with TRBJ1-2, with TRBD1 matching over 9 bases. Germline trimming cut 4 bases from V and 4 bases from J; bases unmatched to any gene: 8. The CDR3 covers 15 residues. Germline lookup yields CDR1 SGHDT and CDR2 YYEEEE. CDR3 residues: CASSRPGTGTYGYTF. DNA for the CDR3: TGTGCCAGCAGCAGACCCGGGACAGGGACCTATGGCTACACCTTC. Full variable domain (remainder filled in from reference TRBV5-6 and TRBJ1-2): DAGVTQSPTHLIKTRGQQVTLRCSPKSGHDTVSWYQQALGQGPQFIFQYYEEEERQRGNFPDRFSGHQFPNYSSELNVNALLLGDSALYLCASSRPGTGTYGYTFGSGTRLTVV.

The V call is TRBV30, the J call TRBJ1-1; D is unclear. The ends were cut back, 5 bases at V and 1 base at J, with 5 bases in the middle. Germline assignment: CDR1 GTSNPN and CDR2 SVGIG (reference sequence). The CDR3 totals 11 residues. CDR3 in amino acids: CAWDGNTEAFF. For the CDR3, the DNA is TGTGCCTGGGACGGGAACACTGAAGCTTTCTTT.

The chain recombines TRBV7-3 with TRBJ1-2; 10 bases are shared with TRBD1. After removal of 4 bases from V and 8 bases from J, the junction contained 7 bases not matched to a gene. The CDR3 length is 14 residues. Germline V gene data show CDR1 as SGHTA and CDR2 as FQGTGA. CDR3 sequence: CASSSSGTGDGYTF. The CDR3 DNA sequence: TGTGCCAGCAGCTCTTCCGGGACAGGGGACGGCTACACCTTC. The whole variable domain, filled in from reference TRBV7-3 and TRBJ1-2, reads GAGVSQTPSNKVTEKGKYVELRCDPISGHTALYWYRQSLGQGPEFLIYFQGTGAADDSGLPNDRFFAVRPEGSVSTLKIQRTERGDSAVYLCASSSSGTGDGYTFGSGTRLTVV.

J is TRBJ1-2 and V is TRBV7-9, with no clear D. The CDR3 is 13 residues long. Germline V gives CDR1 SEHNR, CDR2 FQNEAQ (reference sequence). With 2 bases removed from V and 8 bases from J, the gap between germline ends came to 12 bases. The CDR3 DNA reads TGTGCCAGCAGCTTAAATTGGAAAGACGGCTACACCTTC. Translated: CASSLNWKDGYTF.

This chain joins TRBV12-1 and TRBJ2-1. TRBV12-1 is a pseudogene segment. CDR3 length equals 13 residues. The CDR3 bases are TGTGCCAGCAGCCCTTGTATTTGGCCTGAGCAGTTCTTC. This sequence encodes CASSPCIWPEQFF.

The chain links TRBV3-1 to TRBJ2-7; 12 positions agree with TRBD2. The CDR3 has 17 residues. The germline gives CDR1 LGHDT, CDR2 YNNKEL (reference sequence). J lost 2 bases, V lost 1 base, and 6 bases had no gene match. CDR3 sequence reads: CASSQVGTSGFPYEQYF. For the CDR3, the DNA is TGTGCCAGCAGCCAAGTCGGGACTAGCGGGTTCCCCTACGAGCAGTACTTC.

V gene TRBV3-1 combines with J gene TRBJ2-3, with D tentatively TRBD1 or TRBD2 (5 bases each). Germline CDR1 and CDR2: LGHDT and YNNKEL (reference sequence). The CDR3 totals 17 residues. Trimming pared 0 bases from V and 2 bases from J, leaving 15 bases between. CDR3 DNA sequence: TGTGCCAGCAGCCAAGATTTGCGTTGGGGGATCACAGATACGCAGTATTTT. This encodes CASSQDLRWGITDTQYF.

The chain carries TRBV3-1 and TRBJ1-3; D is unclear. The germline V gene encodes CDR1 LGHDT and CDR2 YNNKEL (reference sequence). The CDR3 runs 15 residues. V dropped 1 base and J dropped 8 bases, with 15 bases sitting between them. CDR3 in DNA: TGTGCCAGCAGCCAAGTCGAGCTCCTTGGGGACACCATATATTTT. Translating gives CASSQVELLGDTIYF. Full variable domain (remainder filled in from reference TRBV3-1 and TRBJ1-3): DTAVSQTPKYLVTQMGNDKSIKCEQNLGHDTMYWYKQDSKKFLKIMFSYNNKELIINETVPNRFSPKSPDKAHLNLHINSLELGDSAVYFCASSQVELLGDTIYFGEGSWLTVV.

This sequence joins TRBV7-6 and TRBJ2-7; the match to TRBD1 covers 7 bases. The length of the CDR3 is 13 residues. Trimming took 4 bases from V and 3 from J; bases not matched to a gene: 3. Germline loops: CDR1 SGHVS, CDR2 FNYEAQ. The CDR3 loop is CASSSRTGYEQYF. The CDR3 DNA reads TGTGCCAGCAGCTCCCGGACAGGCTACGAGCAGTACTTC.

This rearrangement joins TRBV4-1 to TRBJ2-7, with D uncertain. Trimming removed 1 base from V and 1 base from J, with 11 bases in between. The CDR3 has 15 residues. Per germline, CDR1 MGHRA and CDR2 YSYEKL. CDR3 sequence (DNA): TGCGCCAGCAGCCAAGTCTGGACCAGTTCCTACGAGCAGTACGTC. Protein product: CASSQVWTSSYEQYV.

The gene calls are TRBV9 and TRBJ2-3; D remains ambiguous. This CDR3 contains 14 residues. Germline values: CDR1 SGDLS, CDR2 YYNGEE. Trimming left V 0 bases short and J 0 bases short, with 5 bases between. The CDR3 protein is CASSVAGSTDTQYF. In DNA form, the CDR3 reads TGTGCCAGCAGCGTAGCAGGCAGCACAGATACGCAGTATTTT.

The V and J genes are TRBV7-9 and TRBJ2-3, with D unresolved. This CDR3 contains 13 residues. Per the germline V gene, CDR1 is SEHNR and CDR2 is FQNEAQ (reference sequence). Trimming removed 4 bases from V and 2 bases from J, with 7 bases in between. CDR3 sequence reads: CASSSALTDTQYF. CDR3 nucleotide sequence: TGTGCCAGCAGCTCGGCTCTCACAGATACGCAGTATTTT.

The chain has TRBV4-1 and TRBJ1-5, with 9 bases lining up with TRBD1. The CDR3 extends over 15 amino acids. V shed 4 bases, J shed 1 base, and the junction held 2 bases outside the gene matches. Germline values: CDR1 MGHRA, CDR2 YSYEKL. CDR3 residues: CASSPDRGSNQPQHF. CDR3 DNA sequence: TGCGCCAGCAGCCCAGACAGGGGGAGCAATCAGCCCCAGCATTTT.

The V call is TRBV5-6, the J call TRBJ1-5; a possible D gene is TRBD1 (5 bases). This CDR3 has 15 amino acids. The germline V and J ends were trimmed by 0 bases and 7 bases, with 14 bases remaining between them. Germline CDR1 SGHDT, CDR2 YYEEEE. The CDR3 spells CASSLAGGAGQPQHF. The DNA for the CDR3 is TGTGCCAGCAGCTTGGCCGGAGGGGCAGGGCAGCCCCAGCATTTT. Filled out from reference TRBV5-6 and TRBJ1-5, the complete variable domain reads DAGVTQSPTHLIKTRGQQVTLRCSPKSGHDTVSWYQQALGQGPQFIFQYYEEEERQRGNFPDRFSGHQFPNYSSELNVNALLLGDSALYLCASSLAGGAGQPQHFGDGTRLSIL.

A single count supports this clonotype. This chain joins TRBV29-1 and TRBJ1-1; possible D gene TRBD1, 5 bases. Per germline, CDR1 SQVTM and CDR2 ANQGSEA. The V gene lost 6 bases and the J gene lost 0 bases, with 20 bases spanning the gap. The CDR3 is made up of 16 amino acids. The chain's CDR3 is CSVVDRPATLNTEAFF. The CDR3 DNA sequence: TGCAGCGTCGTAGACAGACCCGCAACCTTGAACACTGAAGCTTTCTTT.

The chain combines TRBV29-1 with TRBJ2-1, with a weak D call TRBD2 (6 bases). The germline V gene encodes CDR1 SQVTM and CDR2 ANQGSEA. Trimming removed 7 bases at V and 3 bases at J, with 16 bases between. The CDR3 contains 14 residues. CDR3 in amino acids: CSAILAGVYNEQFF. CDR3 sequence (DNA): TGCAGCGCCATACTAGCAGGCGTCTACAATGAGCAGTTCTTC.

The chain is built from TRBV19 and TRBJ1-5; no clear D gene. Trimming left V 8 bases short and J 4 bases short, with 12 bases between. Germline CDR1 LNHDA, CDR2 SQIVND (reference sequence). The CDR3 covers 13 residues. The DNA for the CDR3 is TGTGCCAGTCGCGGAGGAGTAAATCAGCCCCAGCATTTT. It codes for CASRGGVNQPQHF.

A single count supports this clonotype. The gene calls are TRBV19 and TRBJ1-2; maybe TRBD1 (6 bases). The CDR3 spans 12 residues. V was cut by 1 base and J by 8 bases, with 8 bases left in between. Germline-derived CDR1 and CDR2 are LNHDA and SQIVND (reference sequence). The CDR3 DNA follows: TGTGCCAGTAGTATAGGGGGGCACGGCTACACCTTC. Translating gives CASSIGGHGYTF.

The rearrangement joins TRBV24-1 to TRBJ1-2; D is perhaps TRBD1 (6 bases). There are 14 residues in the CDR3. The V gene's germline CDR1 is KGHDR and CDR2 SFDVKD. V was clipped by 10 bases and J by 6 bases, with 20 bases between them. The CDR3 nucleotides read TGTGCCACAGGCGGGACAAACTCCTTGGATGGCTACACCTTC. Its translation: CATGGTNSLDGYTF.

This sequence joins TRBV4-1 and TRBJ1-5; 10 bases agree with TRBD1. V trimming: 5 bases; J trimming: 3 bases; junction bases outside the gene matches: 4. From germline, CDR1 is MGHRA and CDR2 YSYEKL. The CDR3 is 15 residues long. DNA of the CDR3: TGCGCCAGCAGCTACGGACAGGGGGTCAATCAGCCCCAGCATTTT. Amino acid sequence: CASSYGQGVNQPQHF.

This chain's CDR3 is CASSPLSGQGGTGELFF. CDR3 in DNA: TGTGCCAGCAGCCCGCTCTCGGGACAGGGGGGCACCGGGGAGCTGTTTTTT. The J gene is TRBJ2-2, the V gene TRBV7-3; 11 bases line up with TRBD1. After removal of 5 bases from V and 4 bases from J, the junction contained 9 bases not matched to a gene. The CDR3 length is 17 residues. Per the germline V gene, CDR1 is SGHTA and CDR2 is FQGTGA.

The CDR3 nucleotides are TGCGCCAGCAGCCCGGGGAGGGCCAATACGCAGTATTTT. Its translation: CASSPGRANTQYF. The chain employs TRBV4-3 and TRBJ2-3; TRBD2 matches 7 bases. In germline, CDR1 is LGHNA, CDR2 YSLEER. This CDR3 contains 13 residues. The trim removed 4 bases at V and 7 bases at J, leaving 5 bases unmatched.

The chain is built from TRBV6-2 or TRBV6-3 and TRBJ2-7; no clear D. This CDR3 is built from 11 residues. Trimming pared 8 bases from V and 3 bases from J, leaving 8 bases between. In germline, CDR1 is MNHEY, CDR2 SVGEGT. DNA of the CDR3: TGTGCCAGCGGCTGGGGCTACGAGCAGTACGTC. Its translation is CASGWGYEQYV.